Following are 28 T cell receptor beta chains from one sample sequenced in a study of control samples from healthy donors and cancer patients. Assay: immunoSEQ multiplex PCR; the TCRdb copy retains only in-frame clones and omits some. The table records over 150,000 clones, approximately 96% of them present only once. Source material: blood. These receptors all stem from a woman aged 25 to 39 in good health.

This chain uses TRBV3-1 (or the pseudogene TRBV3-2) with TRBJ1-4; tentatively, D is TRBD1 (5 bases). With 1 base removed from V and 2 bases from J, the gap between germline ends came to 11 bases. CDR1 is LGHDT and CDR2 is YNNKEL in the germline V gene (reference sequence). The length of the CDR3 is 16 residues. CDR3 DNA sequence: TGTGCCAGCAGCCAAGGGGGCGGGCGGACTAATGAAAAACTGTTTTTT. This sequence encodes CASSQGGGRTNEKLFF.

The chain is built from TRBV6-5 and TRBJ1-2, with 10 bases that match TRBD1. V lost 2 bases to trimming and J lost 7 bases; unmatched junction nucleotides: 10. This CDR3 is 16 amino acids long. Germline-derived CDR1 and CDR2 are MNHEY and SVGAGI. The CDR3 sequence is CASSYPLGQGGAGYTF. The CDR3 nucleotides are TGTGCCAGCAGTTACCCTCTCGGACAGGGGGGGGCTGGCTACACCTTC.

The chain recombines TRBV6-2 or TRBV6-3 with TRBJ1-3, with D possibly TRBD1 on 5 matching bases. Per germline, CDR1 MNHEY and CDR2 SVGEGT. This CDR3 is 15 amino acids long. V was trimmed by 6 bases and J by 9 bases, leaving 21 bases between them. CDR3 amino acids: CASSRGTTLIGTIYF. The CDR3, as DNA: TGTGCCAGCAGCCGCGGGACGACCTTAATAGGCACCATATATTTT.

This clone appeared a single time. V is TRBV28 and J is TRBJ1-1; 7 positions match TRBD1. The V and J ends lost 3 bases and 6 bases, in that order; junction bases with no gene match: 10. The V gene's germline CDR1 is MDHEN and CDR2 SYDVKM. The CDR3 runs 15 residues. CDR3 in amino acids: CASSFWPGQLAEAFF. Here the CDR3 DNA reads TGTGCCAGCAGTTTTTGGCCGGGACAGCTAGCTGAAGCTTTCTTT.

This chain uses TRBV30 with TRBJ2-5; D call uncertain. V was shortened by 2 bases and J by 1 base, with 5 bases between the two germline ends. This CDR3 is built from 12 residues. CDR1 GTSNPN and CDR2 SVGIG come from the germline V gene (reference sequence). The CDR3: CAWSWGQETQYF. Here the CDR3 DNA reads TGTGCCTGGAGTTGGGGCCAAGAGACCCAGTACTTC. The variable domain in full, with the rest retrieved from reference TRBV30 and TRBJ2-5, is SQTIHQWPATLVQPVGSPLSLECTVEGTSNPNLYWYRQAAGRGLQLLFYSVGIGQISSEVPQNLSASRPQDRQFILSSKKLLLSDSGFYLCAWSWGQETQYFGPGTRLLVL.

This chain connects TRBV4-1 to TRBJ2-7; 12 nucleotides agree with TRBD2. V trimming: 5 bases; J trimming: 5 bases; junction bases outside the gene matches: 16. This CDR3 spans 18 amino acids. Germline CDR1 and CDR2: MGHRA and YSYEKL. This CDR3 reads CASSYDTHSSGRANEQYF. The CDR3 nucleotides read TGCGCCAGCAGCTACGACACCCATTCTAGCGGGAGGGCGAACGAGCAGTACTTC.

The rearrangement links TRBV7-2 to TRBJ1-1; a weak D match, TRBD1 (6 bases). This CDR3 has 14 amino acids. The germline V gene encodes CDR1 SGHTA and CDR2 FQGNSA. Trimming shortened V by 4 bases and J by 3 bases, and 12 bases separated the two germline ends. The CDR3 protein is CASSYSGAYTEAFF. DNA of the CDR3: TGTGCCAGCAGCTATTCAGGGGCATACACTGAAGCTTTCTTT.

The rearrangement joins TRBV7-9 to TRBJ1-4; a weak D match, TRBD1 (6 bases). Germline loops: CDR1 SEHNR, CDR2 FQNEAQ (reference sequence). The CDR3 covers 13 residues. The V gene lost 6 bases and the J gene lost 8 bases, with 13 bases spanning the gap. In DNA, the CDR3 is TGTGCCAGCAGTTTGGGGGCCGAAGAAAAACTGTTTTTT. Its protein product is CASSLGAEEKLFF.

The CDR3 spells CASSMKGGANQPQHF. The CDR3 DNA reads as TGTGCCAGCAGCATGAAGGGGGGGGCTAATCAGCCCCAGCATTTT. The chain is built from TRBV21-1 and TRBJ1-5. TRBV21-1 is noted as a pseudogene. This CDR3 has 15 amino acids.

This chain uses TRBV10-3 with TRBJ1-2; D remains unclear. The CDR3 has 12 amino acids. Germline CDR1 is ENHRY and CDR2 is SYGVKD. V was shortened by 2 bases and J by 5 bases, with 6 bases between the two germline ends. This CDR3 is CAISEREYGYTF. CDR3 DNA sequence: TGTGCCATCAGTGAGCGAGAGTATGGCTACACCTTC.

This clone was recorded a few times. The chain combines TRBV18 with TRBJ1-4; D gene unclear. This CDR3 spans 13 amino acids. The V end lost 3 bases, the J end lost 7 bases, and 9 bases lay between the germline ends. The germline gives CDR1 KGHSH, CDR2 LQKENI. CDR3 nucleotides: TGTGCCAGCTCACCCCAATTGGGTGAAAAACTGTTTTTT. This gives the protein CASSPQLGEKLFF.

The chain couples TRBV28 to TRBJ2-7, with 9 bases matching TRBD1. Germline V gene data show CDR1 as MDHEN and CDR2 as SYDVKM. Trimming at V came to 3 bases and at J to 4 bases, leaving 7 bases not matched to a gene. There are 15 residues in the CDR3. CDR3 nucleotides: TGTGCCAGCAGTTTGGCGGGGACAGGGTGGTACGAGCAGTACTTC. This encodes CASSLAGTGWYEQYF.

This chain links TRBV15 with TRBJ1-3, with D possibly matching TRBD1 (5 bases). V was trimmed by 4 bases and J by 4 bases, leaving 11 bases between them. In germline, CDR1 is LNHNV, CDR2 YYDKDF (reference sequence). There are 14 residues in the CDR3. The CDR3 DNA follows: TGTGCCACCAGCATGGGGACTTCGGGAAACACCATATATTTT. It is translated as CATSMGTSGNTIYF.

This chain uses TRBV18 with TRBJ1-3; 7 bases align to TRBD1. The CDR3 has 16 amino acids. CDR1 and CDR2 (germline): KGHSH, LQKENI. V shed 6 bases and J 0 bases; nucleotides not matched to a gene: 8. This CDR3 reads CASSPWTGTSGNTIYF. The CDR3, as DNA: TGTGCCAGCTCTCCATGGACAGGAACCTCTGGAAACACCATATATTTT.

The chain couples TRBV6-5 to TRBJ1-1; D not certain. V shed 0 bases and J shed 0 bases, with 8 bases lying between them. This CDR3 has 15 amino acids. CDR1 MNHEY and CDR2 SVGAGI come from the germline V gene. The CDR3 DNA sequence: TGTGCCAGCAGTTACTCGCCCCGTTTGAACACTGAAGCTTTCTTT. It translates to CASSYSPRLNTEAFF.

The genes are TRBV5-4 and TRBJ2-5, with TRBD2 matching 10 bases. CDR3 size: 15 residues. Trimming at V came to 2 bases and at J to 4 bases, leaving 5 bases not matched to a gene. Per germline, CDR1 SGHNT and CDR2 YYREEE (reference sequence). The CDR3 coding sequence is TGTGCCAGCAGCTTTCCTAGCGGGGGTCCAGAGACCCAGTACTTC. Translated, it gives CASSFPSGGPETQYF.

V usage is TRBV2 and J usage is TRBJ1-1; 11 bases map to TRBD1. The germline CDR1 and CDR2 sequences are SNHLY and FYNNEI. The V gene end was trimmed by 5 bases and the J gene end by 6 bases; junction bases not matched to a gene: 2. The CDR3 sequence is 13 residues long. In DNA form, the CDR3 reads TGTGCCAGCAGTTGGGGACAGGGGGCTGAAGCTTTCTTT. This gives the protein CASSWGQGAEAFF.

CDR3 loop: CATSRSGLAGVAGELFF. CDR3 nucleotide sequence: TGTGCCACCAGCAGGTCCGGACTAGCGGGAGTAGCCGGGGAGCTGTTTTTT. V is TRBV15 and J is TRBJ2-2; 13 bases are a match to TRBD2. This CDR3 contains 17 residues. CDR1 and CDR2 from the germline V gene are LNHNV and YYDKDF (reference sequence). Unmatched junction bases numbered 7, after V lost 3 bases and J lost 6 bases.

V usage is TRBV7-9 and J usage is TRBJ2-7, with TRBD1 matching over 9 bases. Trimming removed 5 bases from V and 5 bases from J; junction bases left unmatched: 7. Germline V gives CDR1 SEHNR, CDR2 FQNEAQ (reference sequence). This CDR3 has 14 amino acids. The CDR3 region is CASSLRDRVHEQYF. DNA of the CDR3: TGTGCCAGCAGCCTCCGGGACAGGGTCCACGAGCAGTACTTC.

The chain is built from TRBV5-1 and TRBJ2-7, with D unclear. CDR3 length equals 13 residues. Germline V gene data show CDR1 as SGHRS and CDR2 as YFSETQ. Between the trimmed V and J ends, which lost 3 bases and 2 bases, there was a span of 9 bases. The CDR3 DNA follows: TGCGCCAGCAGCTCCTTAGAGGCCTACGAGCAGTACTTC. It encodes CASSSLEAYEQYF.

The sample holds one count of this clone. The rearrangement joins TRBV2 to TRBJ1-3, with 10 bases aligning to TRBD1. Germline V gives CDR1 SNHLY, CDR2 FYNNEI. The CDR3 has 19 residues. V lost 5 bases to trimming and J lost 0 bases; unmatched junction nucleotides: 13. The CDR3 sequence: CASSMTGTGVSSSGNTIYF. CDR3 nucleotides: TGTGCCAGCAGTATGACCGGGACAGGGGTCTCCTCCTCTGGAAACACCATATATTTT.

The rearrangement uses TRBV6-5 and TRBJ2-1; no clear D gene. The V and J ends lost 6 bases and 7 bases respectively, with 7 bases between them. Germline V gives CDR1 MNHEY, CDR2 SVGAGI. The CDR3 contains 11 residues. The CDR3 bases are TGTGCCAGCAGGAGAGCGAATGAGCAGTTCTTC. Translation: CASRRANEQFF.

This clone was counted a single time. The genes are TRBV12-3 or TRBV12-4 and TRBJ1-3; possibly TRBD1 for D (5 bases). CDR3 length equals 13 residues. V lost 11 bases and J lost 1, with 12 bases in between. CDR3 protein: CAGGRGSGNTIYF. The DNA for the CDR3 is TGTGCCGGGGGAAGGGGATCTGGAAACACCATATATTTT.

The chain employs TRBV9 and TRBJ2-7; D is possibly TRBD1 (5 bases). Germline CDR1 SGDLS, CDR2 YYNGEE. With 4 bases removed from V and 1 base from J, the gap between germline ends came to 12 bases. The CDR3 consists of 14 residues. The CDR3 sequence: CASSLGATSYEQYF. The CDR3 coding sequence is TGTGCCAGCAGCCTAGGGGCCACATCCTACGAGCAGTACTTC.

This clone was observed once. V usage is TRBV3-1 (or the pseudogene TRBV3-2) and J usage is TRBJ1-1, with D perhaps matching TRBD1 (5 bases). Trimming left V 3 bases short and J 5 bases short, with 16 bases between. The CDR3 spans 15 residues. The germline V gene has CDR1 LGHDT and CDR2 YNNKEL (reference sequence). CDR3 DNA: TGTGCCAGCAGCCATCGACTCCCGGGGGGGACTGAAGCTTTCTTT. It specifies CASSHRLPGGTEAFF.

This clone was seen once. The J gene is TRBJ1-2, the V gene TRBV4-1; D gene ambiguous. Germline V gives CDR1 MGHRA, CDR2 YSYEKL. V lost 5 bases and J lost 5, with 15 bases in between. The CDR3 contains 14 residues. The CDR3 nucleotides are TGCGCCAGCAGCTCCGTCGGGGATCTTTATGGCTACACCTTC. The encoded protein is CASSSVGDLYGYTF.

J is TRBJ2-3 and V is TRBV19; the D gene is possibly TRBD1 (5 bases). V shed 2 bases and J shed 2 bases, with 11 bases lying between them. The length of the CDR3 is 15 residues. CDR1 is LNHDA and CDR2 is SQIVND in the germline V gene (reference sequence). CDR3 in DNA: TGTGCCAGTAGTATAACAGGTTTGCCCACAGATACGCAGTATTTT. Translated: CASSITGLPTDTQYF.

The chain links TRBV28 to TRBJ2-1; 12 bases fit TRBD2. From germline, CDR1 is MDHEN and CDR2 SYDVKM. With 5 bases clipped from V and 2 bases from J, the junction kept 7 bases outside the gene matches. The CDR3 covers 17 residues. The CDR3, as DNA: TGTGCCAGCAGTCCACTGACTAGCGGGAGCCCCTACAATGAGCAGTTCTTC. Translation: CASSPLTSGSPYNEQFF.